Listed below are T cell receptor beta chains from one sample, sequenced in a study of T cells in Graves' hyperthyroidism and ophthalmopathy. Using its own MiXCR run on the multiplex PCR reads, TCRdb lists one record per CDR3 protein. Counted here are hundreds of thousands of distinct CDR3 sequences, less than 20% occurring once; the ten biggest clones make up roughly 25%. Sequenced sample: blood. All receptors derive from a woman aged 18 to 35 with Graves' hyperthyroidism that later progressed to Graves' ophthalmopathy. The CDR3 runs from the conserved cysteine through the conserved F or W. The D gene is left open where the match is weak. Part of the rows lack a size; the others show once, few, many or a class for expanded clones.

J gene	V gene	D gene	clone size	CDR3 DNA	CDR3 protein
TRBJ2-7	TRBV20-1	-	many	TGCAGTGCTAGAAGCAGACAGAGCTCCTACGAGCAGTACTTC	CSARSRQSSYEQYF
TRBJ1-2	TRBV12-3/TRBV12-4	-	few	TGTGCCAGCAGCCGGGTTCCTCGGGAGTATGGCTACACCTTC	CASSRVPREYGYTF
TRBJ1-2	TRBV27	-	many	TGTGCCAGCAGTTTAGAGGGGTATGGCTACACCTTC	CASSLEGYGYTF
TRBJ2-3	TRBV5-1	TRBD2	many	TGCGCCGGAAGACTAGCGGGAGCCACAGATACGCAGTATTTT	CAGRLAGATDTQYF
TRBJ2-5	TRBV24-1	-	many	TGTGCCACCAGTGACGGGGACGGAGCAGGGACCCAGTACTTC	CATSDGDGAGTQYF
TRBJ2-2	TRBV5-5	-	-	TGTGCCAGCAGCTGGATGGTGGTCGGGGAGCTGTTTTTT	CASSWMVVGELFF
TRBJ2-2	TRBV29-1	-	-	TGCAGCGTTGAATCCGGGGTAGTAGGGGAGCTGTTTTTT	CSVESGVVGELFF
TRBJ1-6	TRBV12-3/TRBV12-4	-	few	TGTGCCAGCAGTTTCGGGGGGAGCAATTCACCCCTCCACTTT	CASSFGGSNSPLHF
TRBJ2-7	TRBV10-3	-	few	TGTGCCATTGGGAACGGGGACTCCTACGAGCAGTACTTC	CAIGNGDSYEQYF
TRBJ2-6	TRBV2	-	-	TGTGCCAGCAGTAACCGAGGGGCTGGGGCCAACGTCCTGACTTTC	CASSNRGAGANVLTF
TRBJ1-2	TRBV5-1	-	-	TGCGCCAGCAGCTTGGGACAGGCAGACTATGGCTACACCTTC	CASSLGQADYGYTF
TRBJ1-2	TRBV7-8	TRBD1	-	TGTGCCAGCAGCTTAAGAGGACAGGGGGCAAGCTACACCTTC	CASSLRGQGASYTF
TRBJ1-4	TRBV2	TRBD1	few	TGTGCCAGCAGACGCGACAGGGCAATACTGTTTTTT	CASRRDRAILFF
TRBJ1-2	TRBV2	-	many	TGTGCCAGCACAGGGTTGGGTGACTATGGCTACACCTTC	CASTGLGDYGYTF
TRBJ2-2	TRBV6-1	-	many	TGTGCCAGCAGGAGGGACCGATCTACCGGGGAGCTGTTTTTT	CASRRDRSTGELFF
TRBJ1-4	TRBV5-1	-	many	TGCGCCAGCAGCTTTTATGGAGCCTTAGGTGAAAAACTGTTTTTT	CASSFYGALGEKLFF
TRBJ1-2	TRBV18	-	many	TGTGCCAGCTCACCACAGGCTCCTCGGGGTGGCTACACCTTC	CASSPQAPRGGYTF
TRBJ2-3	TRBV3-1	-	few	TGTGCCAGCAGCCAAGGGGACCTTCCACGGGCCTACCATCCGCCCACAGATACGCAGTATTTT	CASSQGDLPRAYHPPTDTQYF
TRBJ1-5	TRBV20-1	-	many	TGCAGTGCCGGACAGTTGGGGCAGCCCCAGCATTTT	CSAGQLGQPQHF
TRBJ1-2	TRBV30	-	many	TGTGCCTGGAGAGGGGCTCGGAAAGCTAACTATGGCTACACCTTC	CAWRGARKANYGYTF
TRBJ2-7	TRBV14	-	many	TGTGCCAGCAGCCAGGGTGTAACACTCCCCGGCTACGAGCAGTACTTC	CASSQGVTLPGYEQYF
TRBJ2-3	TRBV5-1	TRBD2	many	TGCGCCAGCAGCAGAGGCTCCGGACTAGCGGGGTACACAGATACGCAGTATTTT	CASSRGSGLAGYTDTQYF
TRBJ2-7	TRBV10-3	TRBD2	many	TGTGCCATCAGCTTACCCGGGACTAGCGGGAGCCACTACGAGCAGTACTTC	CAISLPGTSGSHYEQYF
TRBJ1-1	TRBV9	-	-	TGTGCCAGCGGGAAGAGTGTGGGATCCACTGAAGCTTTCTTT	CASGKSVGSTEAFF
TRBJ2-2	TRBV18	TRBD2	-	TGTGCCAGCTCACCCATTTTGACTAGCGGGAGAAAACACGGGGAGCTGTTTTTT	CASSPILTSGRKHGELFF
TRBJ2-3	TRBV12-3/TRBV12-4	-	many	TGTGCCAGCACCTACAGTGATACGCAGTATTTT	CASTYSDTQYF
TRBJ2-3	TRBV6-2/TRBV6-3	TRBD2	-	TGTGCCAGCAGTCCCCGACTAGCGGGAGCGTTAGATACGCAGTATTTT	CASSPRLAGALDTQYF
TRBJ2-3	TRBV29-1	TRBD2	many	TGCAGCGTTGATCGGACTAGCGGTTCAGATACGCAGTATTTT	CSVDRTSGSDTQYF
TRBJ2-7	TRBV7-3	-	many	TGTGCCAGCAGCTTAACGGGTAGCGCCTACGAGCAGTACTTC	CASSLTGSAYEQYF
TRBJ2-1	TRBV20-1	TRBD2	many	TGCAGTGCTACCCCGCGGAGCAGCGGGACTTTAGCTGAGCAGTTCTTC	CSATPRSSGTLAEQFF
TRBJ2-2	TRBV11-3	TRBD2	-	TGTGCCAGCAGTGTGGCGGGAGACCCCGGGGAGCTGTTTTTT	CASSVAGDPGELFF
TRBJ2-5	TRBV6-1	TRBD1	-	TGTGCCAGCAGCCCACAGGGGACCCAAGAGACCCAGTACTTC	CASSPQGTQETQYF
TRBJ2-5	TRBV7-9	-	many	TGTGCCAGCAGCTTGGAGACCCAGTACTTC	CASSLETQYF
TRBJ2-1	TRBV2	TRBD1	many	TGTGCCAGCAGTCTTGACAGGGGGGTTTACAATGAGCAGTTCTTC	CASSLDRGVYNEQFF
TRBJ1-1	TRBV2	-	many	TGTGCCAGCGGTCAGAACACTGAAGCTTTCTTT	CASGQNTEAFF
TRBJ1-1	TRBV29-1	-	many	TGCAGCGTCCGCACAGCATTTGAAGCTTTCTTT	CSVRTAFEAFF
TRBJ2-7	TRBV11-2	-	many	TGTGCCAGCAGCTTAAACGCGGGAAGTATCGAGCAGTACTTC	CASSLNAGSIEQYF
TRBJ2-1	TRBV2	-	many	TGTGCCAGTAGGAAGCTGAGCTCCTACAATGAGCAGTTCTTC	CASRKLSSYNEQFF
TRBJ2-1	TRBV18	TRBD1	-	TGTGCCAGCTCACCACTAACAGGGGCAGGCGATGAGCAGTTCTTC	CASSPLTGAGDEQFF
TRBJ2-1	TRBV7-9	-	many	TGTGCCAGCAGCTCCACTAGAGAGGAGCAGTTCTTC	CASSSTREEQFF
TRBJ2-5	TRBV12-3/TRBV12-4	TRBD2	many	TGTGCCAGCAACCGACTCGAGGGACTAGCGGGAGAGGTAGAGACCCAGTACTTC	CASNRLEGLAGEVETQYF
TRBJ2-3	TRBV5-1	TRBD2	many	TGCGCCAGCAGCTGGGGTAGCGGGACGAGCACAGATACGCAGTATTTT	CASSWGSGTSTDTQYF
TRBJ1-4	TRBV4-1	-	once	TGCGCCAGCAGCCAAGATCCTCCAGGGAGCCCTAATGAAAAACTGTTTTTT	CASSQDPPGSPNEKLFF
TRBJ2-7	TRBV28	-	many	TGTGCCAGCAGCTCCGCCGGGACGGGGATCTACGAGCAGTACTTC	CASSSAGTGIYEQYF
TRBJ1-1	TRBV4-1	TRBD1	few	TGCGCCAGCAGCCCTCCGGGACAGGGATTAGTAGCTTTCTTT	CASSPPGQGLVAFF
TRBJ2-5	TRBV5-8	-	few	TGTGCCAGCGGACACGGGGCCCCTCAAGAGACCCAGTACTTC	CASGHGAPQETQYF
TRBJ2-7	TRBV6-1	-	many	TGTGCCAGCAGTGACTACAGTATCAACTACGAGCAGTACTTC	CASSDYSINYEQYF
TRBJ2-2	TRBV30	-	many	TGTGCCTGGAAATGGGGATCCACCGGGGAGCTGTTTTTT	CAWKWGSTGELFF